These 27 T cell receptor beta chains share one sample of origin, sequenced in a study of T cells in Graves' hyperthyroidism and ophthalmopathy. RNA transcripts were the template for amplifying TCR beta CDR3 regions. The study used the HTBI primer set for a first-round RT-PCR of the TCR CDR3. Via MiXCR, TCRdb re-called the multiplex PCR reads, giving one row per CDR3 protein. The sample includes 690,000 or so distinct CDR3 sequences, about 19% of them seen just once. Material: blood. These receptors all stem from a woman aged 45-60 years with Graves' hyperthyroidism that later progressed to Graves' ophthalmopathy.

Comment on this clonotype: Possible read error: a much larger clone is one base away. The CDR3 reads CAGTGGGTKAFF. As DNA, the CDR3 is TGTGCCGGCACAGGGGGAGGCACTAAAGCTTTCTTT. The rearrangement joins TRBV28 to TRBJ1-1; 8 bases align to TRBD1. Germline V gene data show CDR1 as MDHEN and CDR2 as SYDVKM. This CDR3 has 12 residues.

V gene TRBV29-1 combines with J gene TRBJ1-5; 7 positions agree with TRBD1. Germline V gene data show CDR1 as SQVTM and CDR2 as ANQGSEA. There are 17 residues in the CDR3. The ends lost 5 bases at V and 0 bases at J; junction bases unmatched: 13. The CDR3 DNA reads TGCAGCGTTATACCCAGGGGGTTGGAAAATAGCAATCAGCCCCAGCATTTT. Translated: CSVIPRGLENSNQPQHF.

This sequence joins TRBV6-5 and TRBJ1-6; D call uncertain. Germline V lookup: CDR1 MNHEY, CDR2 SVGAGI. The CDR3 consists of 14 residues. V was pared by 2 bases and J by 10 bases, with 12 bases between. In DNA, the CDR3 is TGTGCCAGCAGTTACCAGAGCGGGGTATCACCCCTCCACTTT. Its protein is CASSYQSGVSPLHF.

The V call is TRBV3-1, the J call TRBJ2-7; 10 bases map to TRBD1. The CDR3 length is 19 residues. CDR1 is LGHDT and CDR2 is YNNKEL in the germline V gene (reference sequence). Unmatched junction bases numbered 20, after V lost 2 bases and J lost 7 bases. CDR3: CASSQQMNWLGQGPGEQYF. The CDR3 DNA sequence: TGTGCCAGCAGCCAACAGATGAATTGGTTGGGACAGGGGCCTGGAGAGCAGTACTTC.

This chain uses TRBV12-5 with TRBJ2-1; 9 nucleotides match TRBD2. CDR1 LGHNT and CDR2 FRNRAP come from the germline V gene. J was trimmed by 6 bases and V by 2 bases; bases with no gene match: 17. This CDR3 is 19 amino acids long. CDR3 DNA sequence: TGTGCTAGTGGTTTGTTTTTAGCGGGGGATGGATGGGCAATCAATGAGCAGTTCTTC. This translates into CASGLFLAGDGWAINEQFF.

The sample holds a few counts of this clonotype. The rearrangement joins TRBV9 to TRBJ1-1; possibly TRBD1 for D (5 bases). The CDR3 totals 14 residues. Per the germline V gene, CDR1 is SGDLS and CDR2 is YYNGEE. V was trimmed by 0 bases and J by 5 bases, leaving 11 bases between them. The CDR3 bases are TGTGCCAGCAGCGTAGTGTCAGAGGGGACTGAAGCTTTCTTT. Its protein is CASSVVSEGTEAFF.

This clonotype appeared a single time. This chain uses TRBV12-3 or TRBV12-4 with TRBJ1-5; D uncertain. The CDR3 runs to 14 residues. V lost 1 base, J lost 6 bases, and 10 bases lay in between. In nucleotides, the CDR3 is TGTGCCAGCAGTTTAGGGAGCGCTGGTCAGCCCCAGCATTTT. It translates to CASSLGSAGQPQHF.

The chain couples TRBV6-1 to TRBJ2-1; 10 bases line up with TRBD2. Germline trimming cut 7 bases from V and 4 bases from J; bases unmatched to any gene: 7. Germline V lookup: CDR1 MNHNS, CDR2 SASEGT. CDR3 length: 15 residues. CDR3 sequence: CASTQLAGQYNEQFF. For the CDR3, the DNA is TGTGCCAGCACCCAACTAGCGGGGCAGTACAATGAGCAGTTCTTC.

The table lists this clonotype with many counts. The chain couples TRBV11-3 to TRBJ1-1, with D maybe TRBD1 (5 bases). This CDR3 is 17 amino acids long. Germline V CDR1 and CDR2: SGHNT, YENEEA. Trimming pared 3 bases from V and 1 base from J, leaving 18 bases between. CDR3 in amino acids: CASSLWRDSAGNTEAFF. The CDR3 nucleotides read TGTGCCAGCAGCTTGTGGAGGGACTCAGCCGGGAACACTGAAGCTTTCTTT. The complete variable domain, with remaining parts taken from reference TRBV11-3 and TRBJ1-1, reads EAGVVQSPRYKIIEKKQPVAFWCNPISGHNTLYWYLQNLGQGPELLIRYENEEAVDDSQLPKDRFSAERLKGVDSTLKIQPAELGDSAVYLCASSLWRDSAGNTEAFFGQGTRLTVV.

The chain joins TRBV6-5 to TRBJ2-1; 10 nucleotides match TRBD1. The CDR3 is 14 residues long. Germline CDR1 is MNHEY and CDR2 is SVGAGI. With 1 base clipped from V and 7 bases from J, the junction kept 1 base outside the gene matches. The CDR3 DNA reads TGTGCCAGCAGTTACTGGGGACAGGGGAATGAGCAGTTCTTC. This encodes CASSYWGQGNEQFF.

This clonotype has just a few counts. V usage is TRBV4-2 and J usage is TRBJ2-3; D is possibly TRBD1 or TRBD2 (5 bases each). The germline gives CDR1 LGHNA, CDR2 YNFKEQ. CDR3 length equals 16 residues. V lost 0 bases to trimming and J lost 1 base, with 11 bases between them. In DNA form, the CDR3 reads TGTGCCAGCAGCCAAGATAAGGTGGGGGGCACAGATACGCAGTATTTT. This sequence encodes CASSQDKVGGTDTQYF.

The chain combines TRBV6-1 with TRBJ2-1; 15 positions match TRBD2. V lost 9 bases and J lost 5; bases outside the gene matches: 5. Germline lookup yields CDR1 MNHNS and CDR2 SASEGT. The length of the CDR3 is 15 residues. The CDR3 sequence is CASGLAGGRDNEQFF. In nucleotides, the CDR3 is TGTGCCAGTGGACTAGCGGGGGGGAGAGACAATGAGCAGTTCTTC.

This clonotype has only a few counts. The V gene is TRBV7-9, the J gene TRBJ2-7, with D maybe TRBD1 (6 bases). This CDR3 has 13 residues. Trimming shortened V by 7 bases and J by 1 base, and 11 bases separated the two germline ends. Germline-derived CDR1 and CDR2 are SEHNR and FQNEAQ (reference sequence). The CDR3 is CASNKDRSYEQYF. The CDR3 DNA sequence: TGTGCCAGCAACAAGGACAGATCCTACGAGCAGTACTTC.

V is TRBV9 and J is TRBJ2-7, with D tentatively TRBD2 (5 bases). Deletions cut 0 bases from V and 5 bases from J, with 9 bases between. The CDR3 contains 13 residues. Germline V gives CDR1 SGDLS, CDR2 YYNGEE. CDR3 bases: TGTGCCAGCAGCGTAGCCGGAGGTAACGAGCAGTACTTC. Protein product: CASSVAGGNEQYF.

The V call is TRBV6-1, the J call TRBJ1-2; D might be TRBD1 (5 bases). The CDR3 has 14 amino acids. V was clipped by 5 bases and J by 8 bases, with 18 bases between them. CDR1 is MNHNS and CDR2 is SASEGT in the germline V gene. CDR3 in amino acids: CASSRDGPLWGYTF. The CDR3 nucleotides read TGTGCCAGCAGTCGGGACGGGCCCCTCTGGGGCTACACCTTC.

At least ten counts were recorded for this clonotype. This chain links TRBV7-3 with TRBJ2-5; 10 nucleotides match TRBD1. This CDR3 comprises 16 residues. Per the germline V gene, CDR1 is SGHTA and CDR2 is FQGTGA. With 5 bases clipped from V and 0 bases from J, the junction kept 6 bases outside the gene matches. The CDR3 protein is CASSHRTGGYQETQYF. CDR3 in DNA: TGTGCCAGCAGCCACAGGACAGGGGGGTACCAAGAGACCCAGTACTTC.

This clonotype has ten or more counts. This chain connects TRBV3-1 to TRBJ1-1, with 7 positions matching TRBD1. There are 15 residues in the CDR3. Germline V gene sequence: CDR1 LGHDT, CDR2 YNNKEL (reference sequence). Trimming took 3 bases from V and 0 from J; bases not matched to a gene: 4. The CDR3 DNA reads as TGTGCCAGCAGCCAGGGGACAGACATGAACACTGAAGCTTTCTTT. This sequence encodes CASSQGTDMNTEAFF. Full variable domain (remainder filled in from reference TRBV3-1 and TRBJ1-1): DTAVSQTPKYLVTQMGNDKSIKCEQNLGHDTMYWYKQDSKKFLKIMFSYNNKELIINETVPNRFSPKSPDKAHLNLHINSLELGDSAVYFCASSQGTDMNTEAFFGQGTRLTVV.

This clonotype has only a few counts. This chain links TRBV6-2 or TRBV6-3 with TRBJ1-1, with D possibly matching TRBD1 (5 bases). The CDR3 spans 18 residues. The germline V gene has CDR1 MNHEY and CDR2 SVGEGT. Deletions cut 2 bases from V and 3 bases from J, with 22 bases between. The CDR3 region is CASSYGGAADAQDTEAFF. In DNA form, the CDR3 reads TGTGCCAGCAGTTACGGTGGGGCAGCAGACGCACAGGACACTGAAGCTTTCTTT.

This clonotype was seen at least ten times. The chain has TRBV7-2 and TRBJ2-2, with a possible D match to TRBD2 (6 bases). Per germline, CDR1 SGHTA and CDR2 FQGNSA. This CDR3 comprises 15 residues. V was clipped by 4 bases and J by 5 bases, with 14 bases between them. This CDR3 reads CASSSRDLRTGELFF. The CDR3 DNA sequence: TGTGCCAGCAGCTCACGGGACTTGAGGACCGGGGAGCTGTTTTTT.

This rearrangement joins TRBV20-1 to TRBJ2-7; D possibly corresponds to TRBD2 (6 bases). Per germline, CDR1 DFQATT and CDR2 SNEGSKA (reference sequence). The CDR3 runs to 15 residues. V gave up 3 bases and J gave up 2 bases, with 17 bases separating them. Written as DNA, the CDR3 is TGCAGTGCTAGTGAGGGTGGCGGGGCAACCTACGAGCAGTACTTC. Translation: CSASEGGGATYEQYF.

The chain uses TRBV14 and TRBJ1-3; no reliable D call. This CDR3 comprises 13 residues. With 0 bases removed from V and 4 bases from J, the gap between germline ends came to 4 bases. Germline values: CDR1 SGHDN, CDR2 FVKESK. CDR3 sequence reads: CASSQEAGNTIYF. CDR3 bases: TGTGCCAGCAGCCAAGAGGCCGGAAACACCATATATTTT.

This clonotype was detected only a few times. The chain carries TRBV6-1 and TRBJ2-1; 8 bases match TRBD1. Germline V gives CDR1 MNHNS, CDR2 SASEGT. The CDR3 extends over 14 amino acids. The junction had 2 bases not matched to a gene; V was cut back by 4 bases and J by 3 bases. CDR3 loop: CASSGTGNYNEQFF. For the CDR3, the DNA is TGTGCCAGCAGTGGGACAGGGAACTACAATGAGCAGTTCTTC.

This clonotype was picked up a small number of times. The genes are TRBV7-9 and TRBJ1-1; 8 nucleotides line up with TRBD1. Germline lookup yields CDR1 SEHNR and CDR2 FQNEAQ (reference sequence). V gave up 5 bases and J gave up 10 bases; unmatched junction bases: 12. This CDR3 is built from 14 residues. The CDR3 coding sequence is TGTGCCAGCAGCCTAAACGGACAGGGTTCGTCAGCTTTCTTT. Amino acids: CASSLNGQGSSAFF.

This rearrangement joins TRBV24-1 to TRBJ1-2; weak D call: TRBD1 (5 bases). The CDR3 spans 16 residues. V lost 2 bases and J lost 6, with 18 bases in between. Germline V gene sequence: CDR1 KGHDR, CDR2 SFDVKD. The CDR3 is CATSDSLWEGEHGYTF. The CDR3 coding sequence is TGTGCCACCAGTGATTCCCTGTGGGAAGGGGAGCATGGCTACACCTTC.

CDR3 bases: TGTGCCAGCAGTCCCCTCGGGGGGACTGGGGCCAACGTCCTGACTTTC. The encoded protein is CASSPLGGTGANVLTF. The V and J genes are TRBV2 and TRBJ2-6; 7 bases fit TRBD2. V lost 5 bases to trimming and J lost 2 bases; unmatched junction nucleotides: 6. CDR3 length equals 16 residues. The germline CDR1 and CDR2 sequences are SNHLY and FYNNEI.

Only a few counts were recorded for this clonotype. DNA of the CDR3: TGCGCCAGCAAAAACAGACCGAACACCGGGGAGCTGTTTTTT. This encodes CASKNRPNTGELFF. The genes are TRBV5-1 and TRBJ2-2, with D unclear. There are 14 residues in the CDR3. Germline lookup yields CDR1 SGHRS and CDR2 YFSETQ. V was trimmed by 6 bases and J by 0 bases, leaving 9 bases between them.

The rearrangement joins TRBV5-8 to TRBJ2-5, with D maybe TRBD1 (6 bases). CDR3 size: 14 residues. The germline V gene encodes CDR1 SGHTS and CDR2 YDEGEE. Trimming took off 5 bases at V and 3 bases at J, with 14 bases between the two ends. CDR3 residues: CASRARTAEETQYF. CDR3 coding DNA: TGTGCCAGCAGAGCCCGGACAGCCGAAGAGACCCAGTACTTC.